Below are 10 T cell receptor beta chains sequenced from a single sample in a study of a mutant IDH1 vaccine in newly diagnosed glioma. Their antigens remain unidentified. Sequencing used immunoSEQ multiplex PCR; TCRdb keeps in-frame clones, though not all of them. The table lists tens of thousands of clones, under 85% of them singletons. Described time point: week 47, end of study. Every vaccine dose comprised 300 ug of mutant IDH1 20-mer peptide plus topical imiquimod. This specimen was PBMCs, taken from a glioma patient whose treatment included an IDH1 peptide vaccine. The receptors here all came from a man aged 30 to 45 with glioma.

V is TRBV11-2 and J is TRBJ2-3; the D gene is possibly TRBD2 (6 bases). Trimming removed 0 bases at V and 1 base at J, with 14 bases between. CDR1 and CDR2 (germline): SGHAT, FQNNGV. This CDR3 has 17 amino acids. CDR3 coding DNA: TGTGCCAGCAGCTTAGAGGATACAGGAGGGGGCACAGATACGCAGTATTTT. Encoded protein: CASSLEDTGGGTDTQYF.

The genes are TRBV10-1 and TRBJ2-1; D may be TRBD1 or TRBD2 (5 bases each). V lost 4 bases to trimming and J lost 0 bases, with 16 bases between them. The CDR3 is made up of 17 amino acids. The germline V gene has CDR1 WNHNN and CDR2 SYGVQD (reference sequence). CDR3 region: CASSGYGTASSYNEQFF. The CDR3 DNA sequence: TGCGCCAGCAGTGGATACGGGACCGCCAGCTCCTACAATGAGCAGTTCTTC.

This clone was seen just once. V usage is TRBV18 and J usage is TRBJ2-1, with TRBD2 matching 10 bases. Losses at the gene ends were 2 bases for V and 0 bases for J; bases not matched to a gene: 7. The CDR3 contains 18 residues. Germline V CDR1 and CDR2: KGHSH, LQKENI. CDR3 in DNA: TGTGCCAGCTCACCATTAGGGCTAGCGGGGGACTCCTACAATGAGCAGTTCTTC. This gives the protein CASSPLGLAGDSYNEQFF. The complete variable domain, with remaining parts taken from reference TRBV18 and TRBJ2-1, reads NAGVMQNPRHLVRRRGQEARLRCSPMKGHSHVYWYRQLPEEGLKFMVYLQKENIIDESGMPKERFSAEFPKEGPSILRIQQVVRGDSAAYFCASSPLGLAGDSYNEQFFGPGTRLTVL.

V is TRBV5-4 and J is TRBJ1-1; D remains ambiguous. The V gene's germline CDR1 is SGHNT and CDR2 YYREEE (reference sequence). The CDR3 spans 14 residues. V was cut by 4 bases and J by 7 bases, with 17 bases left in between. The CDR3, as DNA: TGTGCCAGCAGCCCCCTGGACGGAGAGATTGAAGCTTTCTTT. Encoded protein: CASSPLDGEIEAFF. Full variable domain (rest looked up from reference TRBV5-4 and TRBJ1-1): ETGVTQSPTHLIKTRGQQVTLRCSSQSGHNTVSWYQQALGQGPQFIFQYYREEENGRGNFPPRFSGLQFPNYSSELNVNALELDDSALYLCASSPLDGEIEAFFGQGTRLTVV.

V and J are TRBV7-9 and TRBJ2-5; D is tentatively TRBD1 or TRBD2 (5 bases each). Germline-derived CDR1 and CDR2 are SEHNR and FQNEAQ (reference sequence). The CDR3 length is 14 residues. Trimming removed 0 bases from V and 7 bases from J, with 12 bases in between. In nucleotides, the CDR3 is TGTGCCAGCAGCTTAGCGAGGGACCCAAGGACCCAGTACTTC. Its translation: CASSLARDPRTQYF.

The chain joins TRBV7-7 to TRBJ2-5; 8 bases agree with TRBD2. The germline V gene encodes CDR1 SSHAT and CDR2 FNYEAQ (reference sequence). Germline trimming cut 5 bases from V and 5 bases from J; bases unmatched to any gene: 13. The CDR3 loop spans 16 amino acids. CDR3: CASSQLVAGSSETQYF. CDR3 sequence (DNA): TGTGCCAGCAGCCAGTTGGTAGCGGGGTCTAGCGAGACCCAGTACTTC.

The chain uses TRBV2 and TRBJ2-5; 12 positions match TRBD2. J lost 5 bases, V lost 0 bases, and 1 base had no gene match. The CDR3 length is 15 residues. Germline-derived CDR1 and CDR2 are SNHLY and FYNNEI. The chain's CDR3 is CASSEAGLAGETQYF. In DNA form, the CDR3 reads TGTGCCAGCAGTGAAGCAGGACTAGCGGGGGAGACCCAGTACTTC.

V and J are TRBV4-1 and TRBJ2-3; a possible D gene is TRBD2 (6 bases). V lost 0 bases to trimming and J lost 7 bases, with 14 bases between them. Germline V gene lookup returns CDR1 MGHRA and CDR2 YSYEKL. This CDR3 is 15 amino acids long. CDR3 in amino acids: CASSQEEGRLHTQYF. CDR3 in DNA: TGCGCCAGCAGCCAAGAGGAGGGGAGGCTCCATACGCAGTATTTT.

The rearrangement links TRBV5-1 to TRBJ2-5, with unresolved D. The germline gives CDR1 SGHRS, CDR2 YFSETQ. This CDR3 spans 15 amino acids. V lost 0 bases to trimming and J lost 4 bases, with 13 bases between them. CDR3 coding DNA: TGCGCCAGCAGCTTGGGTGGCAACGCACGAGAGACCCAGTACTTC. This translates into CASSLGGNARETQYF.

This clone was seen more than once but under ten times. This specimen includes other DNA sequences encoding the same CDR3. This sequence joins TRBV6-1 and TRBJ2-3; 11 bases fit TRBD2. The CDR3 spans 15 residues. The ends lost 3 bases at V and 4 bases at J; junction bases unmatched: 3. Germline CDR1 is MNHNS and CDR2 is SASEGT. CDR3 in amino acids: CASSELAGGPDTQYF. DNA of the CDR3: TGTGCCAGCAGTGAGTTAGCGGGGGGGCCAGATACGCAGTATTTT.